The 32 T cell receptor beta chains below were found in one sample sequenced in a study of blood T cell repertoires in COVID-19 (dated by TCRdb to between 2020 and 2021). The library was generated by the immunoSEQ multiplex PCR assay. Sourced from immuneACCESS, this table was stored by TCRdb with only in-frame sequences that have V and J called. A share of the clones is absent; for the studies checked, an unresolved V gene accounts for under half, and the remainder has no known explanation. For this sample the table gives roughly 250,000 clones, of which approximately 89% were detected only once. In total, the top ten clones hold over 1% of the sample. The material sequenced was PBMCs or T cells enriched from blood (not recorded which). The receptors were gathered from a woman aged 40 to 55 with acute COVID-19.

This sequence joins TRBV20-1 and TRBJ2-7, with 7 bases identical to TRBD2. With 7 bases clipped from V and 3 bases from J, the junction kept 3 bases outside the gene matches. This CDR3 is built from 11 residues. Germline CDR1 and CDR2: DFQATT and SNEGSKA (reference sequence). The CDR3 sequence is CSGGGHYEQYF. The CDR3 DNA follows: TGCAGTGGGGGAGGGCACTACGAGCAGTACTTC.

The chain employs TRBV14 and TRBJ2-2, with D uncertain. Germline CDR1 is SGHDN and CDR2 is FVKESK. This CDR3 has 14 amino acids. Deletions cut 2 bases from V and 5 bases from J, with 9 bases between. CDR3 region: CASSQLRLTGELFF. The CDR3 DNA sequence: TGTGCCAGCAGCCAATTGAGGTTGACCGGGGAGCTGTTTTTT.

The chain carries TRBV18 and TRBJ2-5; the match to TRBD1 covers 8 bases. With V trimmed by 3 bases and J by 5 bases, 5 bases remained unmatched. This CDR3 comprises 14 residues. Germline V gene sequence: CDR1 KGHSH, CDR2 LQKENI. CDR3 in DNA: TGTGCCAGCTCACCCACGGACAGGGATGAGACCCAGTACTTC. Its translation is CASSPTDRDETQYF. Full variable domain (remainder filled in from reference TRBV18 and TRBJ2-5): NAGVMQNPRHLVRRRGQEARLRCSPMKGHSHVYWYRQLPEEGLKFMVYLQKENIIDESGMPKERFSAEFPKEGPSILRIQQVVRGDSAAYFCASSPTDRDETQYFGPGTRLLVL.

The V gene is TRBV5-1, the J gene TRBJ1-1, with 7 bases matching TRBD1. The CDR3 sequence is 15 residues long. V shed 4 bases, J shed 1 base, and the junction held 7 bases outside the gene matches. Germline assignment: CDR1 SGHRS and CDR2 YFSETQ. The chain's CDR3 is CASSGMGQPNTEAFF. CDR3 bases: TGCGCCAGCAGCGGGATGGGACAGCCGAACACTGAAGCTTTCTTT.

This chain links TRBV19 with TRBJ1-3; D call uncertain. The V and J ends lost 3 bases and 0 bases respectively, with 6 bases between them. Germline V gene lookup returns CDR1 LNHDA and CDR2 SQIVND (reference sequence). The CDR3 consists of 14 residues. The CDR3 nucleotides are TGTGCCAGTAGTATTGGCAACTCTGGAAACACCATATATTTT. It translates to CASSIGNSGNTIYF.

V usage is TRBV7-3 and J usage is TRBJ2-1; perhaps TRBD2 as D (6 bases). The ends were cut back, 5 bases at V and 10 bases at J, with 21 bases in the middle. The CDR3 runs 15 residues. Germline lookup yields CDR1 SGHTA and CDR2 FQGTGA. The CDR3 DNA sequence: TGTGCCAGCAGCCCCTACGGCGGGATCGCCCGGGAGCAGTTCTTC. Its translation: CASSPYGGIAREQFF.

V usage is TRBV28 and J usage is TRBJ1-5; maybe TRBD1 (5 bases). Germline-derived CDR1 and CDR2 are MDHEN and SYDVKM. The CDR3 contains 15 residues. Trimming stripped 6 bases from V and 5 bases from J, with 17 bases between. For the CDR3, the DNA is TGTGCCAGCAGCTGGGCGGGGCAGCCCTATCAGCCCCAGCATTTT. It specifies CASSWAGQPYQPQHF.

This sequence joins TRBV27 and TRBJ1-5, with TRBD1 as a possible D gene (6 bases). The V end lost 3 bases, the J end lost 10 bases, and 16 bases lay between the germline ends. This CDR3 contains 14 residues. The V gene's germline CDR1 is MNHEY and CDR2 SMNVEV (reference sequence). As DNA, the CDR3 is TGTGCCAGCAGTTTCGGACAGCAGCCTGGTCCCCAGCATTTT. It specifies CASSFGQQPGPQHF.

A single count supports this clone. The gene calls are TRBV10-1 and TRBJ2-7; 7 bases are a match to TRBD2. The CDR3 totals 15 residues. V lost 5 bases to trimming and J lost 2 bases; unmatched junction nucleotides: 9. CDR1 is WNHNN and CDR2 is SYGVQD in the germline V gene (reference sequence). The CDR3 sequence is CASSPAGVLAYEQYF. DNA for the CDR3: TGCGCCAGCAGTCCCGCGGGAGTTCTCGCCTACGAGCAGTACTTC.

This sequence joins TRBV30 and TRBJ1-6; D call uncertain. The ends were cut back, 5 bases at V and 5 bases at J, with 10 bases in the middle. This CDR3 region has 13 residues. Germline V lookup: CDR1 GTSNPN, CDR2 SVGIG (reference sequence). The CDR3, as DNA: TGTGCCTGGTCCGTGGCAGATAATTCACCCCTCCACTTT. Translating it yields CAWSVADNSPLHF.

The chain uses TRBV24-1 and TRBJ1-3, with D perhaps matching TRBD1 (6 bases). The CDR3 spans 17 residues. V lost 2 bases and J lost 0, with 13 bases in between. Germline V gene data show CDR1 as KGHDR and CDR2 as SFDVKD. The CDR3 DNA follows: TGTGCCACCAGTGATTCTAGGACAGTGAGCTCTGGAAACACCATATATTTT. This encodes CATSDSRTVSSGNTIYF.

The chain recombines TRBV2 with TRBJ2-1; possibly TRBD2 for D (6 bases). V was shortened by 3 bases and J by 6 bases, with 18 bases between the two germline ends. The CDR3 is 16 residues long. Germline lookup yields CDR1 SNHLY and CDR2 FYNNEI. CDR3 loop: CASSDWGSYGGNEQFF. The CDR3 region has the DNA TGTGCCAGCAGTGATTGGGGGTCCTACGGGGGCAATGAGCAGTTCTTC.

The chain combines TRBV11-2 with TRBJ2-1, with D unclear. Germline values: CDR1 SGHAT, CDR2 FQNNGV. There are 13 residues in the CDR3. V was cut by 2 bases and J by 4 bases, with 6 bases left in between. CDR3 sequence (DNA): TGTGCCAGCAGCTTACCCGTTTACAATGAGCAGTTCTTC. This encodes CASSLPVYNEQFF.

A single count supports this clone. V and J are TRBV28 and TRBJ2-1; the match to TRBD2 covers 16 bases. The CDR3 sequence is 15 residues long. V shed 5 bases, J shed 13 bases, and the junction held 8 bases outside the gene matches. Germline lookup yields CDR1 MDHEN and CDR2 SYDVKM. The CDR3 is CASSQGTSGRAEQFF. The CDR3 bases are TGTGCCAGCAGTCAAGGGACTAGCGGGAGGGCCGAACAGTTCTTC.

This clone was recorded only once. The chain couples TRBV19 to TRBJ1-2; 8 bases are shared with TRBD1. Losses at the gene ends were 2 bases for V and 1 base for J; bases not matched to a gene: 9. The germline CDR1 and CDR2 sequences are LNHDA and SQIVND (reference sequence). The CDR3 loop spans 17 amino acids. The DNA of the CDR3 is TGTGCCAGTAGTATAAGGAGGCAGGGGGCGATTAACTATGGCTACACCTTC. Translating gives CASSIRRQGAINYGYTF.

This rearrangement joins TRBV3-1 (or the pseudogene TRBV3-2) to TRBJ2-1, with 8 bases lining up with TRBD2. The V gene end was trimmed by 1 base and the J gene end by 0 bases; junction bases not matched to a gene: 5. Germline CDR1 and CDR2: LGHDT and YNNKEL (reference sequence). This CDR3 has 17 amino acids. The CDR3 spells CASSQGGSGSSYNEQFF. Here the CDR3 DNA reads TGTGCCAGCAGCCAAGGGGGAAGCGGGAGCTCCTACAATGAGCAGTTCTTC.

The V and J genes are TRBV24-1 and TRBJ2-5; TRBD2 matches 7 bases. After removal of 5 bases from V and 5 bases from J, the junction contained 1 base not matched to a gene. The CDR3 extends over 12 amino acids. The V gene's germline CDR1 is KGHDR and CDR2 SFDVKD. The CDR3 DNA follows: TGTGCCACCAGTGCCGGGGGGGAGACCCAGTACTTC. Translating gives CATSAGGETQYF.

The rearrangement links TRBV30 to TRBJ1-3; D possibly corresponds to TRBD1 (6 bases). The CDR3 has 13 residues. Trimming took 3 bases from V and 2 from J, leaving 8 bases between them. CDR1 and CDR2 from the germline V gene are GTSNPN and SVGIG (reference sequence). CDR3 amino acids: CAWRQGAGNTIYF. The CDR3 DNA follows: TGTGCCTGGAGACAGGGCGCTGGAAACACCATATATTTT.

V gene TRBV11-2 combines with J gene TRBJ1-2; D is unclear. V gave up 5 bases and J gave up 0 bases, with 13 bases separating them. The CDR3 has 15 residues. CDR1 SGHAT and CDR2 FQNNGV come from the germline V gene. CDR3 amino acids: CASSLFGSSNYGYTF. In DNA form, the CDR3 reads TGTGCCAGCAGCCTATTTGGGAGCTCTAACTATGGCTACACCTTC.

V and J are TRBV4-1 and TRBJ2-5, with a possible D match to TRBD1 (5 bases). The CDR3 runs 15 residues. Deletions cut 4 bases from V and 1 base from J, with 13 bases between. The germline CDR1 and CDR2 sequences are MGHRA and YSYEKL. The CDR3 here is CASSPKGSLQETQYF. As DNA, the CDR3 is TGCGCCAGCAGCCCTAAGGGGTCCCTCCAAGAGACCCAGTACTTC.

The chain links TRBV12-3 or TRBV12-4 to TRBJ1-2; the match to TRBD1 covers 8 bases. Trimming at V came to 6 bases and at J to 5 bases, leaving 5 bases not matched to a gene. The CDR3 is made up of 13 amino acids. CDR3 nucleotides: TGTGCCAGCAGCTCTGGACAGGGTTATGGCTACACCTTC. As protein: CASSSGQGYGYTF.

This clone was detected a few times. J is TRBJ2-1 and V is TRBV15; D may be TRBD1 (5 bases). Deletions cut 0 bases from V and 2 bases from J, with 8 bases between. This CDR3 is built from 15 residues. Germline loops: CDR1 LNHNV, CDR2 YYDKDF (reference sequence). The CDR3 spells CATSRDQGTYNEQFF. The CDR3 DNA follows: TGTGCCACCAGCAGAGACCAGGGAACCTACAATGAGCAGTTCTTC.

This clone came up a few times. This sequence joins TRBV5-1 and TRBJ2-1; 7 bases line up with TRBD2. V lost 4 bases and J lost 0; bases outside the gene matches: 7. Germline lookup yields CDR1 SGHRS and CDR2 YFSETQ. CDR3 size: 16 residues. The chain's CDR3 is CASSQTGTNSYNEQFF. Here the CDR3 DNA reads TGCGCCAGCAGCCAGACCGGGACTAACTCCTACAATGAGCAGTTCTTC. The variable domain in full, with the rest retrieved from reference TRBV5-1 and TRBJ2-1, is KAGVTQTPRYLIKTRGQQVTLSCSPISGHRSVSWYQQTPGQGLQFLFEYFSETQRNKGNFPGRFSGRQFSNSRSEMNVSTLELGDSALYLCASSQTGTNSYNEQFFGPGTRLTVL.

The chain employs TRBV6-5 and TRBJ2-1, with D possibly being TRBD1 (6 bases). Trimming stripped 8 bases from V and 6 bases from J, with 20 bases between. Germline CDR1 reads MNHEY; CDR2 reads SVGAGI. CDR3 length: 15 amino acids. The CDR3 loop reads CASAPQGFVGNEQFF. The CDR3 DNA reads TGTGCCAGCGCTCCTCAGGGGTTTGTGGGCAATGAGCAGTTCTTC.

The rearrangement joins TRBV11-3 to TRBJ1-1; TRBD1 might be the D (6 bases). The V and J ends lost 5 bases and 11 bases respectively, with 18 bases between them. CDR1 and CDR2 from the germline V gene are SGHNT and YENEEA. CDR3 size: 13 residues. The CDR3 region has the DNA TGTGCCAGCAGCCCGGAAGTTGGGGGGGCGGCTTTCTTT. This sequence encodes CASSPEVGGAAFF.

This sequence joins TRBV12-3 or TRBV12-4 and TRBJ1-5, with 10 bases matching TRBD1. Trimming cost V 6 bases and J 9 bases; bases outside gene matches: 5. CDR3 length: 13 residues. CDR3 sequence: CASRGTGEGPQHF. The CDR3 DNA reads as TGTGCCAGCAGGGGGACAGGGGAAGGGCCCCAGCATTTT.

This clone showed up just a few times. The chain joins TRBV5-1 to TRBJ2-7, with TRBD1 matching over 8 bases. Per the germline V gene, CDR1 is SGHRS and CDR2 is YFSETQ. The CDR3 extends over 14 amino acids. The V and J ends lost 2 bases and 12 bases, in that order; junction bases with no gene match: 13. CDR3 protein: CASSFGQGPLFRYF. CDR3 sequence (DNA): TGCGCCAGCAGCTTCGGACAGGGCCCCCTCTTCAGGTACTTC.

The V and J genes are TRBV28 and TRBJ2-6; 7 bases agree with TRBD2. V shed 6 bases and J 4 bases; nucleotides not matched to a gene: 6. The V gene's germline CDR1 is MDHEN and CDR2 SYDVKM. The CDR3 runs to 15 residues. DNA for the CDR3: TGTGCCAGCAGCCTGGGGGGGGACGGGGCCAACGTCCTGACTTTC. Residues: CASSLGGDGANVLTF.

The rearrangement joins TRBV24-1 to TRBJ2-1; D is undetermined. CDR3 length equals 16 residues. In germline, CDR1 is KGHDR, CDR2 SFDVKD. Trimming shortened V by 0 bases and J by 7 bases, and 15 bases separated the two germline ends. This CDR3 reads CATSDLIGSEMNEQFF. The CDR3 DNA sequence: TGTGCCACCAGTGATTTGATCGGTTCCGAGATGAATGAGCAGTTCTTC.

The chain combines TRBV19 with TRBJ1-6; TRBD1 matches at 8 bases. In germline, CDR1 is LNHDA, CDR2 SQIVND (reference sequence). CDR3 length: 15 amino acids. V trimming: 5 bases; J trimming: 5 bases; junction bases outside the gene matches: 5. DNA for the CDR3: TGTGCCAGTAGTTACGACAGGGGAAATAATTCACCCCTCCACTTT. Translated, it gives CASSYDRGNNSPLHF.

The chain employs TRBV5-4 and TRBJ2-1; the match to TRBD2 covers 7 bases. Unmatched junction bases numbered 8, after V lost 4 bases and J lost 4 bases. The germline V gene has CDR1 SGHNT and CDR2 YYREEE (reference sequence). This CDR3 has 15 amino acids. CDR3 bases: TGTGCCAGCAGCCCCCTTCCTAGCGGATACAATGAGCAGTTCTTC. Its translation is CASSPLPSGYNEQFF.

The V gene is TRBV10-1, the J gene TRBJ2-1; 8 bases line up with TRBD2. Trimming at V came to 0 bases and at J to 9 bases, leaving 4 bases not matched to a gene. Germline-derived CDR1 and CDR2 are WNHNN and SYGVQD (reference sequence). The CDR3 is 14 amino acids. Written as DNA, the CDR3 is TGCGCCAGCAGTGAGTCTGACGGGAGGGGTGAGCAGTTCTTC. It translates to CASSESDGRGEQFF.